These 27 T cell receptor beta chains share one sample of origin, sequenced in a study of blood T cell repertoires in COVID-19. Produced via immunoSEQ multiplex PCR; TCRdb's table is partial and in-frame only. The table records about 100,000 clones, more than 65% of them present only once. Source material: peripheral blood. The origin of the receptors is a man aged 70-80 years with active or convalescent COVID-19.

The chain employs TRBV6-5 and TRBJ1-6; D perhaps matches TRBD1 (6 bases). The CDR3 is made up of 15 amino acids. Germline-derived CDR1 and CDR2 are MNHEY and SVGAGI. Between the trimmed V and J ends, which lost 2 bases and 9 bases, there was a span of 14 bases. The CDR3 loop is CASSYLQGSISPLHF. The CDR3 region has the DNA TGTGCCAGCAGTTACCTACAGGGTTCTATTTCACCCCTCCACTTT.

The V gene is TRBV7-2, the J gene TRBJ2-3; no firm D call. Looked up from germline, CDR1 is SGHTA and CDR2 is FQGNSA. Deletions cut 8 bases from V and 2 bases from J, with 14 bases between. The CDR3 consists of 14 residues. In nucleotides, the CDR3 is TGTGCCAGCCGATCGGAGCTAGTCACAGATACGCAGTATTTT. Translating it yields CASRSELVTDTQYF.

This rearrangement joins TRBV19 to TRBJ1-2; 7 nucleotides align to TRBD1. The CDR3 has 14 residues. CDR1 and CDR2 (germline): LNHDA, SQIVND (reference sequence). The ends lost 4 bases at V and 4 bases at J; junction bases unmatched: 6. CDR3: CASSSGTAGYGYTF. The CDR3 DNA is TGTGCCAGTAGTAGCGGGACAGCAGGCTATGGCTACACCTTC.

The chain carries TRBV4-3 and TRBJ2-4, with 13 bases aligning to TRBD2. J lost 0 bases, V lost 4 bases, and 6 bases had no gene match. The CDR3 has 18 amino acids. CDR1 LGHNA and CDR2 YSLEER come from the germline V gene. The CDR3 loop is CASSRRLAGGLAKNIQYF. The CDR3 DNA reads TGCGCCAGCAGCCGCCGACTAGCGGGGGGCCTAGCCAAAAACATTCAGTACTTC.

The CDR3 loop reads CASSPMVRGRNTEAFF. The CDR3 region has the DNA TGTGCCAGCTCACCAATGGTTAGGGGCCGGAACACTGAAGCTTTCTTT. The chain has TRBV18 and TRBJ1-1, with D maybe TRBD1 (5 bases). The CDR3 covers 16 residues. The ends were cut back, 2 bases at V and 1 base at J, with 14 bases in the middle. The germline CDR1 and CDR2 sequences are KGHSH and LQKENI.

The chain carries TRBV27 and TRBJ1-1, with a possible D match to TRBD1 (6 bases). Germline values: CDR1 MNHEY, CDR2 SMNVEV (reference sequence). This CDR3 region has 11 residues. The germline V and J ends were trimmed by 7 bases and 6 bases, with 9 bases remaining between them. CDR3 coding DNA: TGTGCCAGCAAACAGGGCCCTGAAGCTTTCTTT. Translation: CASKQGPEAFF.

This chain joins TRBV9 and TRBJ2-3; 7 nucleotides match TRBD2. V shed 0 bases, J shed 0 bases, and the junction held 1 base outside the gene matches. Germline V CDR1 and CDR2: SGDLS, YYNGEE. The CDR3 totals 15 residues. The CDR3 spells CASSVAGGSTDTQYF. The CDR3 DNA is TGTGCCAGCAGCGTAGCGGGAGGCAGCACAGATACGCAGTATTTT.

The V and J genes are TRBV27 and TRBJ2-2, with D hard to call. CDR3 length: 16 residues. Germline assignment: CDR1 MNHEY and CDR2 SMNVEV (reference sequence). V lost 2 bases to trimming and J lost 1 base, with 11 bases between them. The CDR3 loop is CASSLGRHLNTGELFF. The DNA of the CDR3 is TGTGCCAGCAGTTTAGGGCGACACTTGAACACCGGGGAGCTGTTTTTT.

This rearrangement joins TRBV28 to TRBJ1-2, with D perhaps matching TRBD1 (5 bases). Trimming cost V 6 bases and J 4 bases, with 6 bases left between them. Germline CDR1 is MDHEN and CDR2 is SYDVKM. The CDR3 runs to 11 residues. The DNA of the CDR3 is TGTGCCAGCAGGACAGTCTATGGCTACACCTTC. It codes for CASRTVYGYTF.

The chain recombines TRBV5-1 with TRBJ1-5, with a tentative D call TRBD1 (6 bases). V gave up 0 bases and J gave up 7 bases, with 17 bases separating them. The CDR3 has 16 residues. Per the germline V gene, CDR1 is SGHRS and CDR2 is YFSETQ. CDR3 amino acids: CASSLGGREDHQPQHF. The CDR3 coding sequence is TGCGCCAGCAGCTTGGGGGGGCGCGAAGACCACCAGCCCCAGCATTTT.

This sequence joins TRBV9 and TRBJ1-1; D is possibly TRBD1 (5 bases). Germline lookup yields CDR1 SGDLS and CDR2 YYNGEE. This CDR3 region has 14 residues. Trimming shortened V by 0 bases and J by 1 base, and 7 bases separated the two germline ends. CDR3 nucleotides: TGTGCCAGCAGCGTAGATCAGGGGAACACTGAAGCTTTCTTT. Protein product: CASSVDQGNTEAFF.

This clone was detected once. V usage is TRBV11-2 and J usage is TRBJ2-4; TRBD2 is a possible D gene (5 bases). The V end was cut by 5 bases, the J end by 10 bases, with 18 bases between. Per the germline V gene, CDR1 is SGHAT and CDR2 is FQNNGV. The CDR3 totals 14 residues. CDR3 sequence: CASSPEHRDPIQYF. The CDR3 coding sequence is TGTGCCAGCAGCCCAGAGCACCGGGATCCTATTCAGTACTTC. The whole variable domain, filled in from reference TRBV11-2 and TRBJ2-4, reads EAGVAQSPRYKIIEKRQSVAFWCNPISGHATLYWYQQILGQGPKLLIQFQNNGVVDDSQLPKDRFSAERLKGVDSTLKIQPAKLEDSAVYLCASSPEHRDPIQYFGAGTRLSVL.

V is TRBV6-5 and J is TRBJ1-6; 9 bases map to TRBD1. V lost 8 bases and J lost 7; bases outside the gene matches: 9. This CDR3 has 15 amino acids. The V gene's germline CDR1 is MNHEY and CDR2 SVGAGI. The CDR3 loop reads CASQGLGTGNSPLHF. CDR3 bases: TGTGCCAGCCAAGGACTGGGGACAGGGAATTCACCCCTCCACTTT.

V and J are TRBV5-1 and TRBJ2-6; unclear D gene. Germline V CDR1 and CDR2: SGHRS, YFSETQ. The CDR3 consists of 15 residues. Trimming pared 4 bases from V and 0 bases from J, leaving 8 bases between. CDR3 bases: TGCGCCAGCAGCCCCGAGGCCTCTGGGGCCAACGTCCTGACTTTC. This sequence encodes CASSPEASGANVLTF. Looking up the rest from reference TRBV5-1 and TRBJ2-6 gives the full variable domain: KAGVTQTPRYLIKTRGQQVTLSCSPISGHRSVSWYQQTPGQGLQFLFEYFSETQRNKGNFPGRFSGRQFSNSRSEMNVSTLELGDSALYLCASSPEASGANVLTFGAGSRLTVL.

This sequence joins TRBV23-1 and TRBJ2-5; TRBD2 agrees at 8 bases. TRBV23-1 is an ORF; its function is uncertain. Trimming took 11 bases from V and 4 from J; bases not matched to a gene: 9. The CDR3 totals 13 residues. The chain's CDR3 is CAPGGDQGETQYF. CDR3 coding DNA: TGCGCCCCCGGGGGGGACCAAGGAGAGACCCAGTACTTC.

The CDR3 reads CASSLGTGLNSPLHF. CDR3 DNA: TGTGCCAGCAGCCTCGGGACAGGGTTGAATTCACCCCTCCACTTT. V is TRBV3-1 (or the pseudogene TRBV3-2) and J is TRBJ1-6, with TRBD1 identical over 9 bases. Germline values: CDR1 LGHDT, CDR2 YNNKEL (reference sequence). The CDR3 extends over 15 amino acids. The trim removed 4 bases at V and 7 bases at J, leaving 5 bases unmatched.

In DNA, the CDR3 is TGTGCCAGCAGCGTAGCCAGGGATGGCGGGAGCAGGGAGGGCGAGCAGTTCTTC. Its translation: CASSVARDGGSREGEQFF. The rearrangement uses TRBV9 and TRBJ2-1; TRBD2 agrees at 7 bases. The length of the CDR3 is 18 residues. Unmatched junction bases numbered 19, after V lost 0 bases and J lost 10 bases. CDR1 is SGDLS, CDR2 YYNGEE, per germline.

This chain joins TRBV6-2 or TRBV6-3 and TRBJ2-2, with D possibly being TRBD1 (6 bases). Germline V gene sequence: CDR1 MNHEY, CDR2 SVGEGT. This CDR3 comprises 13 residues. Trimming took 4 bases from V and 7 from J, leaving 10 bases between them. The CDR3 protein is CASSFGQYGELFF. The CDR3 DNA follows: TGTGCCAGCAGTTTCGGACAGTACGGGGAGCTGTTTTTT.

In DNA form, the CDR3 reads TGTGCCAGCAGCTTCCCCAGGGGGCCTGTCACAGATACGCAGTATTTT. Amino acid sequence: CASSFPRGPVTDTQYF. The V call is TRBV7-9, the J call TRBJ2-3; TRBD1 agrees at 8 bases. The length of the CDR3 is 16 residues. V trimming: 3 bases; J trimming: 2 bases; junction bases outside the gene matches: 7. Per the germline V gene, CDR1 is SEHNR and CDR2 is FQNEAQ (reference sequence).

This sequence joins TRBV2 and TRBJ1-6; D gene uncertain. In germline, CDR1 is SNHLY, CDR2 FYNNEI. Between the trimmed V and J ends, which lost 4 bases and 7 bases, there was a span of 23 bases. The CDR3 is 18 residues long. For the CDR3, the DNA is TGTGCCAGCAGTGCCTCTCCAGGCGGGTCACGTAGAAATTCACCCCTCCACTTT. It is translated as CASSASPGGSRRNSPLHF.

V is TRBV28 and J is TRBJ2-7; 14 nucleotides align to TRBD2. V was pared by 5 bases and J by 1 base, with 7 bases of the junction left unmatched. Germline CDR1 and CDR2: MDHEN and SYDVKM. CDR3 size: 17 residues. Here the CDR3 reads CASSLGLAGARSYEQYF. DNA for the CDR3: TGTGCCAGCAGTCTGGGACTAGCGGGGGCGAGATCCTACGAGCAGTACTTC.

The rearrangement joins TRBV5-6 to TRBJ1-2, with D tentatively TRBD1 (5 bases). The CDR3 extends over 15 amino acids. V dropped 4 bases and J dropped 8 bases, with 21 bases sitting between them. The V gene's germline CDR1 is SGHDT and CDR2 YYEEEE. The CDR3 sequence is CASSHGGILNQGYTF. The DNA of the CDR3 is TGTGCCAGCAGCCACGGGGGGATCCTTAACCAGGGCTACACCTTC.

The chain recombines TRBV19 with TRBJ2-7; possibly TRBD2 for D (5 bases). The CDR3 has 15 residues. The germline V gene encodes CDR1 LNHDA and CDR2 SQIVND (reference sequence). V dropped 4 bases and J dropped 1 base, with 14 bases sitting between them. The CDR3 loop reads CASSRELGRSYEQYF. The CDR3 DNA reads TGTGCCAGTAGTAGGGAACTAGGGAGATCCTACGAGCAGTACTTC.

The chain couples TRBV20-1 to TRBJ2-7, with no clear D. V lost 6 bases and J lost 3, with 9 bases in between. CDR1 is DFQATT, CDR2 SNEGSKA, per germline (reference sequence). The length of the CDR3 is 11 residues. This CDR3 is CSATRRYEQYF. CDR3 DNA: TGCAGTGCCACGCGGCGCTACGAGCAGTACTTC.

The V and J genes are TRBV5-1 and TRBJ2-1, with a possible D match to TRBD1 (6 bases). Germline V gives CDR1 SGHRS, CDR2 YFSETQ. V lost 2 bases to trimming and J lost 7 bases, with 13 bases between them. The CDR3 is 14 residues long. The CDR3 sequence is CASSFTQGFNEQFF. The DNA for the CDR3 is TGCGCCAGCAGCTTTACACAGGGATTTAATGAGCAGTTCTTC. Full variable domain (outside the CDR3, taken from reference TRBV5-1 and TRBJ2-1): KAGVTQTPRYLIKTRGQQVTLSCSPISGHRSVSWYQQTPGQGLQFLFEYFSETQRNKGNFPGRFSGRQFSNSRSEMNVSTLELGDSALYLCASSFTQGFNEQFFGPGTRLTVL.

The genes are TRBV5-1 and TRBJ2-1; D is possibly TRBD2 (7 bases). This CDR3 is built from 14 residues. V dropped 4 bases and J dropped 2 bases, with 10 bases sitting between them. The germline V gene has CDR1 SGHRS and CDR2 YFSETQ. DNA of the CDR3: TGCGCCAGCAGCGAGGGGGGGCCCTACAATGAGCAGTTCTTC. Its protein product is CASSEGGPYNEQFF.

The gene calls are TRBV7-9 and TRBJ2-5, with 10 positions matching TRBD2. V dropped 5 bases and J dropped 5; count of bases not matched to a gene: 11. CDR1 and CDR2 (germline): SEHNR, FQNEAQ (reference sequence). The CDR3 is 16 amino acids. The CDR3 sequence: CASSPLASGRAETQYF. The CDR3 DNA follows: TGTGCCAGCAGCCCTCTGGCTAGCGGGAGAGCGGAGACCCAGTACTTC.